The rows below give T cell receptor beta chains drawn from one sample of a study of PD-L1 blockade in urothelial cancer. Repertoires were generated with immunoSEQ multiplex PCR, while TCRdb's copy carries only in-frame clones and drops some. This sample carries around 35,000 clones, approximately 84% of them seen once, and the ten largest clones take around 14%. This material consisted of PBMCs, taken around atezolizumab (anti-PD-L1) treatment. These receptors were collected from a man aged 60-69 years with urothelial cancer. Both conserved end residues are part of each CDR3. Fields, in order: V gene, clone size, J gene, D gene, CDR3 DNA, CDR3 protein. D genes are given only for firm matches. The size entry is marked missing in some rows and otherwise reads once, few, many or a size class.

TRBV27,-,TRBJ1-1,TRBD1,TGTGCCAGCAGAACCACAGGGGAGAGGGCTTTCTTT,CASRTTGERAFF
TRBV5-1,-,TRBJ2-1,-,TGCGCCAGCAGCTCCGGGACTTCGTACAATGAGCAGTTCTTC,CASSSGTSYNEQFF
TRBV15,-,TRBJ2-1,TRBD2,TGTGCCACCAGTCGACTAGCGGGAGGGACGAGCTCCTACAATGAGCAGTTCTTC,CATSRLAGGTSSYNEQFF
TRBV5-1,-,TRBJ2-7,TRBD1,TGCGCCAGCAGCTTGAGGGACAGCTACGAGCAGTACTTC,CASSLRDSYEQYF
TRBV6-5,-,TRBJ2-7,TRBD2,TGTGCCAGCAGTTCCCGACTAGCCATCAACGAGCAGTACTTC,CASSSRLAINEQYF
TRBV7-8,-,TRBJ2-7,TRBD1,TGTGCCAGCAGCTTCCGGGACAGGGTAAGGGACGAGCAGTACTTC,CASSFRDRVRDEQYF
TRBV4-1,-,TRBJ2-7,-,TGCGCCAGCAGCCAAGAACGCCAGGACTCGTACGAGCAGTACTTC,CASSQERQDSYEQYF
TRBV9,-,TRBJ2-1,TRBD2,TGTGCCAGCAGCTCGACTAGCGGGAGGGCCCAAAGATTTCGTGGCAATGAGCAGTTCTTC,CASSSTSGRAQRFRGNEQFF
TRBV28,-,TRBJ1-1,TRBD1,TGTGCCAGCAGCCCAATAGGGGGCGGACACACTGAAGCTTTCTTT,CASSPIGGGHTEAFF
TRBV9,-,TRBJ2-2,TRBD2,TGTGCCAGCAGCGTCTTAGCGGGAGACACCGGGGAGCTGTTTTTT,CASSVLAGDTGELFF
TRBV6-6,-,TRBJ2-3,-,TGTGCCAGCATCCCGGCGGGTACAGATACGCAGTATTTT,CASIPAGTDTQYF
TRBV5-5,once,TRBJ2-1,TRBD2,TGTGCCAGCAGCGAGGGACTAGGTACATACAATGAGCAGTTCTTC,CASSEGLGTYNEQFF
TRBV5-4,-,TRBJ1-3,-,TGTGCCAGCAGCTTGGGCAGGGACTTCTCTGGAAACACCATATATTTT,CASSLGRDFSGNTIYF
TRBV27,-,TRBJ2-7,-,TGTGCCAGCAGTTTATTATGGACATCCTACGAGCAGTACTTC,CASSLLWTSYEQYF
TRBV14,few,TRBJ1-1,-,TGTGCCAGCAGCCAAGATCTCACAGGGTTATCTTTCTTT,CASSQDLTGLSFF
TRBV9,-,TRBJ2-1,-,TGTGCCAGCAGCGTAGGGCGGATCCCCTACAATGAGCAGTTCTTC,CASSVGRIPYNEQFF
TRBV7-2,-,TRBJ1-2,TRBD1,TGTGCCAGCAGCTCTCTCCTATGGGACAGGGAGCTTGTGGGGAATGGCTACACCTTC,CASSSLLWDRELVGNGYTF
TRBV4-1,once,TRBJ2-7,TRBD1,TGCGCCAGCAGGCGGACTCCGGGACAGGGAGGAAGCGAGCAGTACTTC,CASRRTPGQGGSEQYF
TRBV7-8,-,TRBJ1-5,TRBD1,TGTGCCAGCAGCTTAAACTCCAGGGGGCGCTTTCAGCCCCAGCATTTT,CASSLNSRGRFQPQHF
TRBV28,-,TRBJ2-7,-,TGTGCCAGCAGTTTCGTGGCGGGAAGCGTTCAGTACTTC,CASSFVAGSVQYF
TRBV5-1,-,TRBJ2-1,-,TGCGCCAGCCAGTTTGTAGCGGACAATGAGCAGTTCTTC,CASQFVADNEQFF
TRBV12-5,few,TRBJ2-3,-,TGTGCTTCCTCTGAGCCAGATACGCAGTATTTT,CASSEPDTQYF
TRBV7-2,once,TRBJ1-2,TRBD1,TGTGCCAGCAGCCTACTGACAGGGGACTATGGCTACACCTTC,CASSLLTGDYGYTF
TRBV5-1,-,TRBJ2-1,TRBD1,TGCGCCAGCAGCTCGGGACAGGATGCGGATGAGCAGTTCTTC,CASSSGQDADEQFF
TRBV10-3,-,TRBJ2-7,TRBD1,TGTGCCATCAGTGCCGGACAGGGGACCACCTCGTGGGAGCAGTACTTC,CAISAGQGTTSWEQYF
TRBV10-1,-,TRBJ2-5,-,TGCGCCAGCAGCCGGGAGATAGAAGAGACCCAGTACTTC,CASSREIEETQYF
TRBV15,-,TRBJ2-1,TRBD1,TGTGCCACCAGCAGAGTGGGGACAGGGTTGCATGAGCAGTTCTTC,CATSRVGTGLHEQFF
TRBV28,-,TRBJ1-2,-,TGTGCCAGTAACAGGGTGGGGAACTATGGCTACACCTTC,CASNRVGNYGYTF
TRBV6-1,-,TRBJ2-7,TRBD2,TGTGCCAGCAGTGAAGCGATTAGACTAGCGGGAGGCAACGAGCAGTACTTC,CASSEAIRLAGGNEQYF
TRBV30,-,TRBJ2-7,-,TGTGCCTGGAGTGCCGACAGCTACTACGAGCAGTACTTC,CAWSADSYYEQYF
TRBV4-3,-,TRBJ2-1,-,TGCGCCAGCAGCCAAGAAGGAGGGAGTGGCAATGAGCAGTTCTTC,CASSQEGGSGNEQFF
TRBV6-1,-,TRBJ1-5,-,TGTGCCAGCAGTGAATCTAGGACACTTAGCAATCAGCCCCAGCATTTT,CASSESRTLSNQPQHF
TRBV7-3,-,TRBJ1-6,-,TGTGCCAGCAGCTTAATGGACACTAATTCACCCCTCCACTTT,CASSLMDTNSPLHF
TRBV9,-,TRBJ2-1,TRBD2,TGTGCCAGCAGCGTAGCGTTCGGACTAGCGGGAGTTTTAAATGAGCAGTTCTTC,CASSVAFGLAGVLNEQFF
TRBV19,-,TRBJ2-1,TRBD2,TGTGCCAGTAGTACGGCTAGCGGGACCCGCTCCTACAATGAGCAGTTCTTC,CASSTASGTRSYNEQFF